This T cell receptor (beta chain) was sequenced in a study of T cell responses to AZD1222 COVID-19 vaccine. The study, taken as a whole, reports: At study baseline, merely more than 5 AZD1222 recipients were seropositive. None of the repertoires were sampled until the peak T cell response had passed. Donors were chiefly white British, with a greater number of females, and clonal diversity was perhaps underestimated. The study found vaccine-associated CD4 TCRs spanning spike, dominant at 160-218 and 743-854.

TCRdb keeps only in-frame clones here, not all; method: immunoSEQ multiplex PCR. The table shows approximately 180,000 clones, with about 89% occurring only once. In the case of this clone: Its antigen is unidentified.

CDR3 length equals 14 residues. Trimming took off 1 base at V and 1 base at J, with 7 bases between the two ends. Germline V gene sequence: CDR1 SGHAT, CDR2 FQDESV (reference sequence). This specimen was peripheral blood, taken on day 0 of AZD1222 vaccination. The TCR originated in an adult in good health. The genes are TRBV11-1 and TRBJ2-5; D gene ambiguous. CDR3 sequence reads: CASSLGLRQETQYF. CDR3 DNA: TGTGCCAGCAGCTTAGGACTCCGCCAAGAGACCCAGTACTTC.